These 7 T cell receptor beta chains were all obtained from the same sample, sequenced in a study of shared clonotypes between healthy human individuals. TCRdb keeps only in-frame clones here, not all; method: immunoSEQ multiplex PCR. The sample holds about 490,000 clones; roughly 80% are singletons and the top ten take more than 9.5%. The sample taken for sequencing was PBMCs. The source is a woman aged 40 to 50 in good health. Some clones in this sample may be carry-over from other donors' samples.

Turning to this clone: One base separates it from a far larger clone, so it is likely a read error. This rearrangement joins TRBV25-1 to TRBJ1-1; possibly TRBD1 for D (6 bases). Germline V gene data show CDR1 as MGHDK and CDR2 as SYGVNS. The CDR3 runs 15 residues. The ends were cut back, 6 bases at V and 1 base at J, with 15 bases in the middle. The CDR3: CASRPGGGTNTEAFF. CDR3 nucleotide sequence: TGTGCCAGCAGGCCAGGAGGGGGGACGAACACTGAAGCTTTCTTT.

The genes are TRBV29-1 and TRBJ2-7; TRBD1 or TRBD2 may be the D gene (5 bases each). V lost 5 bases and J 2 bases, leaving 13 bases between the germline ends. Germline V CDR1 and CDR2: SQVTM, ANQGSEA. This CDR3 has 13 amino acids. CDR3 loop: CSVTPSGPYEQYF. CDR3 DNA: TGCAGCGTTACACCTTCGGGGCCCTACGAGCAGTACTTC.

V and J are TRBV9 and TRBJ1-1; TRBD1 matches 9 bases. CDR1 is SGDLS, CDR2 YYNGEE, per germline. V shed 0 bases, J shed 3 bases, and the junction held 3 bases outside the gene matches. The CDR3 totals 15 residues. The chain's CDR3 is CASSVDGTGYTEAFF. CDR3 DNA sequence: TGTGCCAGCAGCGTAGACGGGACAGGGTACACTGAAGCTTTCTTT.

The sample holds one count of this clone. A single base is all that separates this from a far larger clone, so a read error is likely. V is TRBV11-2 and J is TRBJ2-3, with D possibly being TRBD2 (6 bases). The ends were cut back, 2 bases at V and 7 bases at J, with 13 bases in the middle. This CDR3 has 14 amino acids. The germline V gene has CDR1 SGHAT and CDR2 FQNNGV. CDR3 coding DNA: TGTGCCAGCAGCTTATACCGGGAGATGTATACGCAGTATTTT. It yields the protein CASSLYREMYTQYF.

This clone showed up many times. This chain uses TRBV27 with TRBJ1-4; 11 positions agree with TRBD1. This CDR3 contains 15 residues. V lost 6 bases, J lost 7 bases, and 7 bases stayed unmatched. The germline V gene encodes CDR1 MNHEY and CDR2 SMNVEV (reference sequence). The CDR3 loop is CASRAGQGEVEKLFF. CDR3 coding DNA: TGTGCCAGCAGGGCGGGACAGGGGGAAGTTGAAAAACTGTTTTTT.

The CDR3 loop is CASSSLVGSYNEQFF. The CDR3 nucleotides are TGTGCCAGCAGCTCCCTTGTGGGCTCCTACAATGAGCAGTTCTTC. The V and J genes are TRBV11-1 and TRBJ2-1, with D unresolved. The germline V gene has CDR1 SGHAT and CDR2 FQDESV (reference sequence). The CDR3 is 15 residues long. V dropped 4 bases and J dropped 0 bases, with 10 bases sitting between them.

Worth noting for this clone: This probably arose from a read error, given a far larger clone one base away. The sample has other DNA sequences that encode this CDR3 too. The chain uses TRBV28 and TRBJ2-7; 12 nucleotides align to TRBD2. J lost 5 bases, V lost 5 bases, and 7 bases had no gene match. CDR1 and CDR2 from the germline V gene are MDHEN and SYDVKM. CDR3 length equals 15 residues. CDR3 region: CASSKLAGGRNEQYF. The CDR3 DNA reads TGTGCCAGCAGTAAACTAGCGGGAGGACGTAACGAGCAGTACTTC.